The rows below give T cell receptor beta chains drawn from one sample of a study of blood T cell repertoires in COVID-19. Repertoires were generated with immunoSEQ multiplex PCR, while TCRdb's copy carries only in-frame clones and drops some. Among approximately 180,000 clones listed, 89% were seen once. Source material: PBMCs or T cells enriched from blood (not recorded which). These receptors all come from a woman aged 40 to 50 with acute COVID-19. Each CDR3 is given with its conserved first and last residue. Each record gives: J gene, V gene, CDR3 protein.

>TRBJ2-5|TRBV25-1
CASSEPLARGETQYF
>TRBJ1-5|TRBV11-2
CASSLGGSSNQPQHF
>TRBJ2-1|TRBV9
CASSVVPINRGGENEQFF
>TRBJ2-7|TRBV6-6
CASRPRASENAYEQYF
>TRBJ1-5|TRBV27
CASSFGGQGDQPQHF
>TRBJ2-3|TRBV5-1
CASSLDSLTDTQYF
>TRBJ1-1|TRBV27
CATRTDRDTEAFF
>TRBJ2-3|TRBV7-3
CASRPPSTSGRPATDTQYF
>TRBJ2-1|TRBV11-2
CASSHSLATLINEQFF
>TRBJ1-1|TRBV7-2
CASSLGAPNTEAFF
>TRBJ2-7|TRBV7-9
CASSLATIYEQYF
>TRBJ1-2|TRBV5-1
CASSQSQGPYGYTF
>TRBJ1-2|TRBV7-2
CASSLSRSASNYGYTF
>TRBJ2-6|TRBV5-4
CASSSYSGTEPGANVLTF
>TRBJ2-7|TRBV12-3/TRBV12-4
CASSLNGGGFYF
>TRBJ2-5|TRBV11-3
CASSAPGGQETQYF
>TRBJ2-7|TRBV11-2
CASSGGTGNYEQYF
>TRBJ1-4|TRBV5-1
CASSNDRAAGEKLFF
>TRBJ1-1|TRBV29-1
CSVAAQGMNTEAFF
>TRBJ2-3|TRBV29-1
CREDSLKDTQYF
>TRBJ1-2|TRBV18
CASSTGTGGRYTF
>TRBJ1-6|TRBV7-9
CASSLDRSGLDNSPLHF
>TRBJ1-2|TRBV7-8
CASSPRDRGSSYGYTF
>TRBJ2-1|TRBV25-1
CASSESTRAYNEQFF
>TRBJ1-2|TRBV28
CASSLNKFNGYTF
>TRBJ2-3|TRBV6-1
CASSGLQRGSTDTQYF
>TRBJ2-5|TRBV29-1
CSVEDGGGTRVETQYF
>TRBJ1-2|TRBV2
CASVAGGSSVDTF
>TRBJ2-2|TRBV28
CASSPLLGELFF
>TRBJ1-2|TRBV15
CATSAPDRGLNYGYTF
>TRBJ1-2|TRBV19
CASSIYDGHSDYGYTF
>TRBJ1-5|TRBV4-1
CASSLIDSRGNQPQHF
>TRBJ2-3|TRBV2
CASRGALANWDTQYF
>TRBJ2-7|TRBV28
CASSLGLRAAEQYF
>TRBJ2-7|TRBV3-1/TRBV3-2
CASSRRLAGGDSYEQYF
>TRBJ2-3|TRBV29-1
CSVLAGGFTDTQYF
>TRBJ2-3|TRBV20-1
CSASGAGGSFSTDTQYF
>TRBJ2-7|TRBV27
CASSLGGLGRLGYEQYF
>TRBJ2-2|TRBV11-3
CASSPRQGNTGELFF
>TRBJ1-2|TRBV7-2
CASSLTSFPGGYTF
>TRBJ1-2|TRBV2
CASSEGQGARGYTF
>TRBJ1-2|TRBV6-1
CASSETGRNNYGYTF
>TRBJ2-3|TRBV5-1
CASSLGLIAGDYTDTQYF
>TRBJ2-6|TRBV19
CATRLSGANVLTF
>TRBJ1-5|TRBV12-5
CASGTGRNQPQHF
>TRBJ2-7|TRBV2
CASSDSQASSYEQYF
>TRBJ1-3|TRBV3-1/TRBV3-2
CASSLPQGPKGNTIYF
>TRBJ2-7|TRBV5-4
CASTIQGAYEQYF
>TRBJ1-5|TRBV10-3
CAISESSGNSPQHF
>TRBJ2-7|TRBV7-2
CASSSGTSGGVSSYEQYF
>TRBJ2-1|TRBV29-1
CSVAKPGTSYNEQFF
>TRBJ1-3|TRBV5-6
CASSQGRNRRGNTIYF
>TRBJ1-1|TRBV2
CASSGETEAFF
>TRBJ2-1|TRBV27
CASSLGAPYNEQFF